The entry that follows covers one T cell receptor beta chain sequence. The sample belongs to a study of T cell responses to AZD1222 COVID-19 vaccine. Produced via immunoSEQ multiplex PCR; TCRdb's table is partial and in-frame only. The table has some 120,000 clones, 90% seen once. The V segment lost 5 bases and the J segment 4 bases; nucleotides outside the gene matches: 6. The CDR3 totals 15 residues. The germline V gene has CDR1 MNHEY and CDR2 SVGAGI. The sample consisted of peripheral blood, taken on day 0 of AZD1222 vaccination. The source is an adult in good health. The rearrangement uses TRBV6-5 and TRBJ2-5; 11 nucleotides line up with TRBD1. The CDR3 loop is CASSKGQGVRETQYF. The CDR3 DNA sequence: TGTGCCAGCAGTAAGGGACAGGGGGTCAGAGAGACCCAGTACTTC.